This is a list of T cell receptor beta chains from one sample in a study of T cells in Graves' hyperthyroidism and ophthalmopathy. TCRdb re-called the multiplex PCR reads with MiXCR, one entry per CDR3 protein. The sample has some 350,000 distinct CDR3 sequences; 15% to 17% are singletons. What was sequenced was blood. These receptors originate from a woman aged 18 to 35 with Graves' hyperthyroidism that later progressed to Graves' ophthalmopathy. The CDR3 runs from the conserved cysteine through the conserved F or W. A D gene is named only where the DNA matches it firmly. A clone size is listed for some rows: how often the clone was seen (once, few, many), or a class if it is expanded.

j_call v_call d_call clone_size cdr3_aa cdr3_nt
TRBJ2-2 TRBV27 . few CASSRRDLDTGELFF TGTGCCAGCAGCCGCCGGGACTTAGACACCGGGGAGCTGTTTTTT
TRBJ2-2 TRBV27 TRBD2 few CASSLDPGLATGELFF TGTGCCAGCAGCTTAGACCCGGGACTAGCGACCGGGGAGCTGTTTTTT
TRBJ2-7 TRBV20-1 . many CSASPWTAIYEQYF TGCAGTGCTAGCCCCTGGACAGCGATCTACGAGCAGTACTTC
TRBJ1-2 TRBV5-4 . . CASSLEAAYGYTF TGTGCCAGCAGCTTGGAGGCAGCCTATGGCTACACCTTC
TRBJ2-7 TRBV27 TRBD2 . CASGGGSSHEQYF TGTGCCAGCGGGGGGGGGAGCTCCCACGAGCAGTACTTC
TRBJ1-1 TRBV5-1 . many CASSLESSTEAFF TGCGCCAGCAGCTTGGAGAGTTCCACTGAAGCTTTCTTT
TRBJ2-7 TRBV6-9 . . CASTLAGGEQYF TGTGCCAGCACTTTAGCTGGGGGCGAGCAGTACTTC
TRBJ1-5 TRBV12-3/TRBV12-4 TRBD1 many CASSSRQGAFGNQPQHF TGTGCCAGCAGTTCCCGTCAGGGGGCGTTTGGCAATCAGCCCCAGCATTTT
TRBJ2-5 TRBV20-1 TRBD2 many CSASPPTSGYQETQYF TGCAGTGCTAGTCCCCCGACTAGCGGGTACCAAGAGACCCAGTACTTC
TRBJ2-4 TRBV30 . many CAWRAAKNIQYF TGTGCCTGGAGGGCTGCCAAAAACATTCAGTACTTC
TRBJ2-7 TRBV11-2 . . CASSPGPPLEQYF TGTGCCAGCAGCCCCGGACCCCCCTTGGAGCAGTACTTC
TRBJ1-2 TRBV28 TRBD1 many CASRTSTGVEDYTF TGTGCCAGCAGGACCTCGACAGGGGTTGAAGACTACACCTTC
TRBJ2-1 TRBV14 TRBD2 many CASSQWEGFPYNEQFF TGTGCCAGCAGCCAATGGGAGGGATTTCCCTACAATGAGCAGTTCTTC
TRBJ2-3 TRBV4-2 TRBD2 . CASSQAPSGRSDTQYF TGTGCCAGCAGCCAAGCTCCTAGCGGGAGGTCAGATACGCAGTATTTT
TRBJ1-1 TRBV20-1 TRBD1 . CSATGQGNTEAFF TGCAGTGCCACCGGACAGGGGAACACTGAAGCTTTCTTT
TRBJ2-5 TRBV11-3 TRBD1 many CASRYRGQETQYF TGTGCCAGCAGATACAGGGGACAAGAGACCCAGTACTTC
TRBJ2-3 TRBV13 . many CASSLEEDITDTQYF TGTGCCAGCAGCTTAGAAGAAGACATCACAGATACGCAGTATTTT
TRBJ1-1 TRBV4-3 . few CASSQDHRGPNTEAFF TGCGCCAGCAGCCAAGATCACAGAGGACCGAACACTGAAGCTTTCTTT
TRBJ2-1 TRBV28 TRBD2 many CASTSGTRKFF TGTGCCAGCACCTCCGGGACTAGGAAGTTCTTC
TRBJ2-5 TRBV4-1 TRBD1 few CASSQDDRDSRRETQYF TGCGCCAGCAGCCAAGACGACCGGGACAGTCGACGGGAGACCCAGTACTTC
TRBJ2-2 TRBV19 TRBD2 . CASSPRLLAGNGRIAGELFF TGTGCCAGTAGTCCACGCCTACTAGCGGGTAATGGTAGAATAGCCGGGGAGCTGTTTTTT
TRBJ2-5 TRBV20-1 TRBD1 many CSARPLTGKPQRETQYF TGCAGTGCTAGACCCCTGACAGGGAAGCCACAACGAGAGACCCAGTACTTC
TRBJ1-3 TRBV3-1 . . CASSHGRTSSGNTIYF TGTGCCAGCAGCCATGGCCGTACGAGCTCTGGAAACACCATATATTTT
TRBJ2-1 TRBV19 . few CASSTRPDYPYNEQFF TGTGCCAGTAGTACCCGACCAGATTACCCTTACAATGAGCAGTTCTTC
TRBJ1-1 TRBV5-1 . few CASSRLAGVNTEAFF TGCGCCAGCAGCCGCCTGGCGGGGGTGAACACTGAAGCTTTCTTT
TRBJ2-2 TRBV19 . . CASSMGPYLTGELFF TGTGCCAGTAGTATGGGGCCGTACCTCACCGGGGAGCTGTTTTTT
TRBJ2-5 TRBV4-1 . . CASSQVVSRDETQYF TGCGCCAGCAGCCAAGTCGTTTCCCGGGATGAGACCCAGTACTTC
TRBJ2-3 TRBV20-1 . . CSATKYLAPLSTDTQYF TGCAGTGCTACAAAGTATCTAGCCCCTCTAAGCACAGATACGCAGTATTTT
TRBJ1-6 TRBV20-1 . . CSARRDKDTLNSPLHF TGCAGTGCTAGGCGGGACAAGGACACCCTTAATTCACCCCTCCACTTT
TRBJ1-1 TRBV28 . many CASSLSGRMNTEAFF TGTGCCAGCAGTTTAAGCGGACGGATGAACACTGAAGCTTTCTTT
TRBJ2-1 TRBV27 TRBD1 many CASSPPDRVYNEQFF TGTGCCAGCAGTCCACCAGACAGGGTCTACAATGAGCAGTTCTTC
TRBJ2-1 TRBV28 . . CASSSPSRSYNEQFF TGTGCCAGCAGTTCTCCCAGTCGGTCCTACAATGAGCAGTTCTTC
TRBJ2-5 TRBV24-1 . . CATSEKGTRVKTQYF TGTGCCACCAGTGAAAAGGGGACAAGAGTAAAGACCCAGTACTTC
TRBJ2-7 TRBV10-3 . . CAISGTRSHEQYF TGTGCCATCAGTGGTACTAGGAGCCACGAGCAGTACTTC
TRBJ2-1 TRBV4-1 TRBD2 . CASSHDTPSISGRGDNEQFF TGCGCCAGCAGCCATGATACCCCTTCCATTAGCGGGCGGGGGGACAATGAGCAGTTCTTC
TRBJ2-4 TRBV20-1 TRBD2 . CSARPPGLAGKNIQYF TGCAGTGCTAGACCACCGGGACTAGCGGGAAAAAACATTCAGTACTTC
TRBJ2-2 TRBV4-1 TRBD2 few CASSRAGGSYGGELFF TGCGCCAGCAGCCGCGCCGGCGGGAGTTATGGCGGGGAGCTGTTTTTT
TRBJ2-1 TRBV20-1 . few CSARGAAGAGEQFF TGCAGTGCCAGGGGGGCGGCGGGAGCAGGCGAGCAGTTCTTC
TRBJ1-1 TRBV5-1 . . CASSLYLGNTEAFF TGCGCCAGCAGCTTGTACCTCGGGAACACTGAAGCTTTCTTT
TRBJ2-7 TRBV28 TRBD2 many CASSLGLGNYEQYF TGTGCCAGCAGTCTCGGACTAGGAAACTACGAGCAGTACTTC
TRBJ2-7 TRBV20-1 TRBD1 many CSAVPGQSYEQYF TGCAGTGCCGTCCCGGGACAGTCCTACGAGCAGTACTTC
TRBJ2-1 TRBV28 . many CASSLVGLRGEQFF TGTGCCAGCAGCCTCGTGGGTCTGCGAGGTGAGCAGTTCTTC
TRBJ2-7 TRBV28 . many CASRRAGIFYEQYF TGTGCCAGCAGAAGGGCGGGCATTTTCTACGAGCAGTACTTC
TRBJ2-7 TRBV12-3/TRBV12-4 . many CASRDQQAEQYF TGTGCCAGCAGGGACCAACAGGCCGAGCAGTACTTC
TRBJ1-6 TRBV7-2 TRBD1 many CASSTGTGWYSPLHF TGTGCCAGCAGCACCGGGACAGGCTGGTATTCACCCCTCCACTTT
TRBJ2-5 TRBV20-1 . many CSARDHEEETQYF TGCAGTGCTAGAGATCACGAGGAAGAGACCCAGTACTTC
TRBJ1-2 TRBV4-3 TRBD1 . CASSPRQGLAYGYTF TGCGCCAGCAGCCCCCGACAGGGTCTGGCCTATGGCTACACCTTC
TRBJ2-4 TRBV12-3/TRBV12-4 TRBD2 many CASSFGGGDIQYF TGTGCCAGCAGTTTCGGGGGGGGGGACATTCAGTACTTC
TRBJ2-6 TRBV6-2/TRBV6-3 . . CASSPPTGKTGANVLTF TGTGCCAGCAGCCCCCCGACCGGAAAGACTGGGGCCAACGTCCTGACTTTC
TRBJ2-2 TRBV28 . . CAGGTAVTGELFF TGTGCCGGGGGGACAGCTGTCACCGGGGAGCTGTTTTTT
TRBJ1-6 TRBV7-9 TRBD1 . CASSLASYRGENSPLHF TGTGCCAGCAGCTTAGCGTCCTACAGGGGAGAAAATTCACCCCTCCACTTT
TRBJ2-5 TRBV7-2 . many CASSLTSIEPYRWAQYF TGTGCCAGCAGCTTAACCAGTATCGAGCCGTACAGGTGGGCCCAGTACTTC
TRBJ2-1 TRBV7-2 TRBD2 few CASSWGAGAGSYNEQFF TGTGCCAGCAGCTGGGGAGCGGGAGCGGGCTCCTACAATGAGCAGTTCTTC
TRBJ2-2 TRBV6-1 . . CASGLTGNTGELFF TGTGCCAGCGGCCTAACAGGAAACACCGGGGAGCTGTTTTTT
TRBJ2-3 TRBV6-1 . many CASTHPIRWRSTDTQYF TGTGCCAGCACTCACCCCATTAGGTGGCGGAGCACAGATACGCAGTATTTT
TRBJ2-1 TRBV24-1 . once CATSDPLSHLKRDEQFF TGTGCCACCAGTGACCCTTTGAGCCATTTAAAGCGTGATGAGCAGTTCTTC
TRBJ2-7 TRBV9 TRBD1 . CASSAQGAAYEQYF TGTGCCAGCAGCGCACAGGGGGCAGCCTACGAGCAGTACTTC
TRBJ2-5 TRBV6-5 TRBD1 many CASSYSRTGGETQYF TGTGCCAGCAGTTACTCACGGACAGGTGGGGAGACCCAGTACTTC
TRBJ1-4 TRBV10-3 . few CAISDGKNEKLFF TGTGCCATTTCAGACGGGAAAAATGAAAAACTGTTTTTT
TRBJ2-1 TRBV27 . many CASSLGGVQFF TGTGCCAGCAGTTTGGGCGGGGTGCAGTTCTTC